The rows below give T cell receptor beta chains drawn from one sample of a study of cytomegalovirus exposure and HLA in healthy donors. The table came from immunoSEQ multiplex PCR; TCRdb's copy has only in-frame clones and leaves some out. The sample lists around 120,000 clones; about four fifths were seen once. Sequencing input: PBMCs. The receptor source for this set is a man younger than 30 in good health and CMV-seronegative. Both conserved end residues are trimmed from each CDR3. The size entry is marked missing in some rows and otherwise reads once, few, many or a size class.

size | V | CDR3
NA | TRBV13 | ASSLPSAGGYEQY
NA | TRBV7-9 | AILYGAHEQY
once | TRBV9 | ASSVLGSNTGELF
NA | TRBV4-3 | ASSQESGSSGANVLT
NA | TRBV7-9 | ASSLGGLAGRQF
few | TRBV5-1 | ASSLQGSGQPQH
NA | TRBV9 | ASSAGGSSTDTQY
NA | TRBV5-1 | ASSLGELDQPQH
NA | TRBV5-1 | ASSLDGVSYNEQF
NA | TRBV11-2 | ASSLTVNYGYT
once | TRBV28 | ASSTDIIPGIQNEKLF
NA | TRBV19 | ASSYLGSSGPKGGTQY
NA | TRBV28 | ASSPYRDSYNEQF
NA | TRBV6-5 | ASSTGTGTLYGYT
NA | TRBV7-8 | ATSREGPSSYEQY
NA | TRBV6-1 | ASSRGYGYT
NA | TRBV10-3 | AIQNGGAYEQY